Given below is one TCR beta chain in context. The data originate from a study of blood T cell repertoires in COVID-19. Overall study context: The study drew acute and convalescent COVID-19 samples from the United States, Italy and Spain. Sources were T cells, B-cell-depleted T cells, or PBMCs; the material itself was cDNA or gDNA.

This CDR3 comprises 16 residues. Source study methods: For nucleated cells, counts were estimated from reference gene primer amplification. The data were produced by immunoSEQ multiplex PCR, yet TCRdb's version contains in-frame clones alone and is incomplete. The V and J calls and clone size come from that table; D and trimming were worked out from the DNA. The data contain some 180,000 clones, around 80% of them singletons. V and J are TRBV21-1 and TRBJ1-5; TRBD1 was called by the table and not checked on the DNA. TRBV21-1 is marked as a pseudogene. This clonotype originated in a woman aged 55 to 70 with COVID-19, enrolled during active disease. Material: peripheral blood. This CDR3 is CASRRTPDKTHQPQHF. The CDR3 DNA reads TGTGCCAGCAGAAGAACGCCGGACAAAACTCATCAGCCCCAGCATTTT.